The 24 T cell receptor beta chains below all came from one sample that was sequenced in a study of T-cell reconstitution after alpha-beta-depleted transplantation in children. Preparing the TCRbeta library involved the use of unique molecular identifiers. Via MiXCR, TCRdb re-called the PCR reads, giving one row per CDR3 protein. Of roughly 790,000 distinct CDR3 sequences in the sample, roughly 15% were seen once. This specimen consisted of PBMCs, mostly from graft donor cells, obtained 360 days after TCRalphabeta/CD19-depleted stem cell transplant. The receptors here all came from a male patient younger than 18 who had a stem cell transplant for acute lymphoblastic leukemia, so the T cells may come from the graft donor.

The chain has TRBV5-1 and TRBJ2-5; TRBD1 matches 7 bases. Germline CDR1 reads SGHRS; CDR2 reads YFSETQ. V lost 4 bases to trimming and J lost 2 bases; unmatched junction nucleotides: 5. The CDR3 has 14 amino acids. The CDR3 spells CASSQQGWQETQYF. The DNA of the CDR3 is TGCGCCAGCAGCCAACAGGGGTGGCAAGAGACCCAGTACTTC.

This clonotype came up many times. V gene TRBV5-1 combines with J gene TRBJ2-2; the D gene is possibly TRBD1 (6 bases). Trimming stripped 1 base from V and 3 bases from J, with 7 bases between. This CDR3 has 14 residues. Germline V gives CDR1 SGHRS, CDR2 YFSETQ. The CDR3 coding sequence is TGCGCCAGCAGCTTGACAGGGTACACCGGGGAGCTGTTTTTT. As protein: CASSLTGYTGELFF.

The V and J genes are TRBV24-1 and TRBJ1-1; the D gene is possibly TRBD1 (5 bases). The CDR3 sequence is 15 residues long. Trimming shortened V by 4 bases and J by 5 bases, and 16 bases separated the two germline ends. Germline CDR1 is KGHDR and CDR2 is SFDVKD. The CDR3 loop is CATSETGRKGTEAFF. For the CDR3, the DNA is TGTGCCACCAGTGAAACGGGGCGCAAGGGAACTGAAGCTTTCTTT.

The chain uses TRBV7-9 and TRBJ2-7; TRBD1 agrees at 9 bases. This CDR3 spans 14 amino acids. V lost 6 bases, J lost 2 bases, and 5 bases stayed unmatched. Per the germline V gene, CDR1 is SEHNR and CDR2 is FQNEAQ (reference sequence). CDR3 in amino acids: CASRGTGSPYEQYF. For the CDR3, the DNA is TGTGCCAGCAGGGGGACAGGGTCACCCTACGAGCAGTACTTC. Using reference TRBV7-9 and TRBJ2-7 for the parts outside the CDR3, the full variable domain is DTGVSQNPRHKITKRGQNVTFRCDPISEHNRLYWYRQTLGQGPEFLTYFQNEAQLEKSRLLSDRFSAERPKGSFSTLEIQRTEQGDSAMYLCASRGTGSPYEQYFGPGTRLTVT.

This clonotype was counted between two and nine times. The genes are TRBV7-3 and TRBJ2-1; D is unresolved. Trimming shortened V by 2 bases and J by 3 bases, and 11 bases separated the two germline ends. Germline values: CDR1 SGHTA, CDR2 FQGTGA. The CDR3 spans 15 residues. This CDR3 reads CASSLRKSLYNEQFF. The CDR3 DNA reads TGTGCCAGCAGCTTACGGAAGTCTCTCTACAATGAGCAGTTCTTC.

This clonotype was detected only a few times. The rearrangement joins TRBV9 to TRBJ1-1, with 9 bases matching TRBD1. V gave up 0 bases and J gave up 4 bases; unmatched junction bases: 4. The CDR3 is made up of 15 amino acids. The germline CDR1 and CDR2 sequences are SGDLS and YYNGEE. CDR3 protein: CASSVAVTGGTEAFF. The CDR3 coding sequence is TGTGCCAGCAGCGTAGCCGTGACAGGGGGCACTGAAGCTTTCTTT.

This clonotype was seen only once. CDR3: CASDPLGSSDTQYF. In DNA form, the CDR3 reads TGTGCCAGCGACCCACTCGGGAGTTCAGATACGCAGTATTTT. The chain has TRBV14 and TRBJ2-3; the D gene is possibly TRBD2 (6 bases). The V and J ends lost 8 bases and 4 bases respectively, with 16 bases between them. The CDR3 loop spans 14 amino acids. Germline V lookup: CDR1 SGHDN, CDR2 FVKESK.

The chain couples TRBV29-1 to TRBJ2-7; weak D call: TRBD1 (6 bases). This CDR3 is 15 amino acids long. Germline assignment: CDR1 SQVTM and CDR2 ANQGSEA. Trimming stripped 5 bases from V and 2 bases from J, with 19 bases between. The CDR3 region is CSVTPPGHATYEQYF. CDR3 sequence (DNA): TGCAGCGTTACCCCTCCGGGACACGCCACCTACGAGCAGTACTTC.

In this sample, this clonotype turned up a few times. The gene calls are TRBV12-3 or TRBV12-4 and TRBJ2-1, with 10 bases matching TRBD2. The CDR3 is made up of 17 amino acids. With 3 bases clipped from V and 5 bases from J, the junction kept 10 bases outside the gene matches. The CDR3 bases are TGTGCCAGCAGTTTCTCCCTCCGAGCGGGAGGGGACAATGAGCAGTTCTTC. It specifies CASSFSLRAGGDNEQFF.

The rearrangement links TRBV7-2 to TRBJ2-1; the match to TRBD2 covers 14 bases. With V trimmed by 0 bases and J by 2 bases, 6 bases remained unmatched. This CDR3 is built from 19 residues. CDR1 is SGHTA and CDR2 is FQGNSA in the germline V gene. This CDR3 is CASSLAGTSGGLTYNEQFF. CDR3 bases: TGTGCCAGCAGCTTAGCAGGGACTAGCGGGGGCCTTACCTACAATGAGCAGTTCTTC.

The chain has TRBV7-9 and TRBJ2-3, with 11 bases matching TRBD2. The CDR3 runs 15 residues. CDR1 and CDR2 from the germline V gene are SEHNR and FQNEAQ (reference sequence). The ends lost 5 bases at V and 3 bases at J; junction bases unmatched: 4. CDR3 DNA: TGTGCCAGCAGCCAACTAGCGGGAGCTACAGATACGCAGTATTTT. Translated: CASSQLAGATDTQYF.

V and J are TRBV18 and TRBJ2-7, with a weak D call TRBD2 (6 bases). CDR3 length equals 15 residues. With 4 bases removed from V and 3 bases from J, the gap between germline ends came to 16 bases. Germline values: CDR1 KGHSH, CDR2 LQKENI. CDR3 residues: CASSLPGLNNYEQYF. The CDR3, as DNA: TGTGCCAGCTCACTGCCGGGACTCAACAACTACGAGCAGTACTTC.

This chain joins TRBV9 and TRBJ2-1; 8 bases agree with TRBD2. This CDR3 is built from 15 residues. Germline V gives CDR1 SGDLS, CDR2 YYNGEE. The trim removed 2 bases at V and 4 bases at J, leaving 5 bases unmatched. The CDR3 bases are TGTGCCAGCAGCGTCGAGGGGACTAGGTACAATGAGCAGTTCTTC. Its translation is CASSVEGTRYNEQFF. Looking up the rest from reference TRBV9 and TRBJ2-1 gives the full variable domain: DSGVTQTPKHLITATGQRVTLRCSPRSGDLSVYWYQQSLDQGLQFLIQYYNGEERAKGNILERFSAQQFPDLHSELNLSSLELGDSALYFCASSVEGTRYNEQFFGPGTRLTVL.

There are a few counts of this clonotype. This sequence joins TRBV11-2 and TRBJ2-1; TRBD2 matches at 7 bases. Germline loops: CDR1 SGHAT, CDR2 FQNNGV. The CDR3 has 19 amino acids. With V trimmed by 1 base and J by 4 bases, 16 bases remained unmatched. In nucleotides, the CDR3 is TGTGCCAGCAGCTTAGTGAGGACCTACTGGCGGGAGAGTTACAATGAGCAGTTCTTC. This translates into CASSLVRTYWRESYNEQFF.

This chain joins TRBV4-1 and TRBJ1-1; D uncertain. The CDR3 consists of 12 residues. In germline, CDR1 is MGHRA, CDR2 YSYEKL. With 1 base removed from V and 10 bases from J, the gap between germline ends came to 10 bases. This chain's CDR3 is CASSQVAELAFF. The CDR3 DNA follows: TGCGCCAGCAGCCAAGTGGCAGAGCTAGCTTTCTTT.

The V call is TRBV15, the J call TRBJ2-7; D is undetermined. Trimming removed 0 bases at V and 4 bases at J, with 13 bases between. The CDR3 extends over 15 amino acids. From germline, CDR1 is LNHNV and CDR2 YYDKDF (reference sequence). The CDR3 nucleotides are TGTGCCACCAGCAGAGATCTACACATTAGGTACGAGCAGTACTTC. Protein product: CATSRDLHIRYEQYF.

In this sample, this clonotype turned up many times. This sequence joins TRBV20-1 and TRBJ2-7; no reliable D call. CDR3 length equals 11 residues. Germline CDR1 DFQATT, CDR2 SNEGSKA (reference sequence). V was shortened by 3 bases and J by 5 bases, with 8 bases between the two germline ends. Written as DNA, the CDR3 is TGCAGTGCTAGCGGCGACCACGAGCAGTACTTC. Translating gives CSASGDHEQYF.

In this sample, this clonotype turned up a few times. The chain couples TRBV20-1 to TRBJ2-7; D possibly corresponds to TRBD1 (5 bases). Germline values: CDR1 DFQATT, CDR2 SNEGSKA (reference sequence). V was trimmed by 1 base and J by 2 bases, leaving 9 bases between them. The CDR3 spans 13 residues. DNA of the CDR3: TGCAGTGCTAGAGGGGGCAGTACCTACGAGCAGTACTTC. It codes for CSARGGSTYEQYF.

This clonotype has just a few counts. The gene calls are TRBV6-5 and TRBJ1-5; no definite D call. V lost 3 bases, J lost 6 bases, and 15 bases lay in between. The CDR3 has 15 amino acids. CDR1 and CDR2 (germline): MNHEY, SVGAGI. This CDR3 reads CASSYGRDTSQPQHF. CDR3 coding DNA: TGTGCCAGCAGTTATGGTAGAGACACCAGTCAGCCCCAGCATTTT.

This clonotype appeared a few times. The chain joins TRBV5-1 to TRBJ2-5; 12 nucleotides match TRBD2. This CDR3 is built from 17 residues. The junction had 8 bases not matched to a gene; V was cut back by 0 bases and J by 5 bases. CDR1 SGHRS and CDR2 YFSETQ come from the germline V gene. CDR3 sequence reads: CASSLATSGGPWETQYF. The DNA for the CDR3 is TGCGCCAGCAGCTTGGCGACTAGCGGGGGCCCCTGGGAGACCCAGTACTTC.

In its sample, this clonotype was seen a few times. The chain recombines TRBV6-6 with TRBJ1-2; D remains unclear. This CDR3 has 13 residues. V lost 10 bases and J lost 0, with 12 bases in between. Germline CDR1 is MNHNY and CDR2 is SVGAGI (reference sequence). CDR3 sequence reads: CATLTSTNYGYTF. CDR3 DNA: TGTGCCACCCTGACGTCCACTAACTATGGCTACACCTTC.

This chain uses TRBV12-3 or TRBV12-4 with TRBJ1-5; perhaps TRBD1 as D (6 bases). The CDR3 contains 14 residues. V dropped 6 bases and J dropped 6 bases, with 15 bases sitting between them. The CDR3: CASSSGGAGQPQHF. The CDR3 DNA is TGTGCCAGCAGCTCCGGGGGGGCGGGTCAGCCCCAGCATTTT.

Many counts were recorded for this clonotype. The V gene is TRBV29-1, the J gene TRBJ1-5; no firm D call. Trimming took off 4 bases at V and 2 bases at J, with 9 bases between the two ends. Looked up from germline, CDR1 is SQVTM and CDR2 is ANQGSEA. The CDR3 is 13 amino acids. The CDR3 nucleotides read TGCAGCGTTGCCCCCCAGGGCAATCAGCCCCAGCATTTT. It translates to CSVAPQGNQPQHF.

This clonotype was counted between two and nine times. The CDR3 bases are TGTGCCTCGTCGCGGGGCGGGTATAACACCGGGGAGCTGTTTTTT. Amino acids: CASSRGGYNTGELFF. The rearrangement uses TRBV19 and TRBJ2-2; a possible D gene is TRBD2 (6 bases). The germline V gene encodes CDR1 LNHDA and CDR2 SQIVND (reference sequence). Trimming stripped 11 bases from V and 2 bases from J, with 18 bases between. The CDR3 has 15 amino acids. The variable domain in full, completed from reference TRBV19 and TRBJ2-2, reads DGGITQSPKYLFRKEGQNVTLSCEQNLNHDAMYWYRQDPGQGLRLIYYSQIVNDFQKGDIAEGYSVSREKKESFPLTVTSAQKNPTAFYLCASSRGGYNTGELFFGEGSRLTVL.